Included here is one T cell receptor (beta chain) sequence, with context. Its specificity is not known. This entry belongs to a study of T cell responses to AZD1222 COVID-19 vaccine. Study conclusions and caveats: Vaccine-related CD4 TCRs covered spike, predominating at 160-218 and 743-854. Clonal diversity was possibly underestimated, and the donors were mostly white British, with more females. Of spike-specific TCRs, nearly half reportedly target regions left unmutated in variants.

Libraries were prepared by immunoSEQ multiplex PCR; TCRdb keeps only in-frame clonotypes and omits some of them. The sample has fewer than 150,000 clones; 70% to 90% are singletons. V lost 7 bases and J lost 7, with 14 bases in between. Germline V CDR1 and CDR2: LNHDA, SQIVND (reference sequence). The CDR3 sequence is 14 residues long. The V call is TRBV19, the J call TRBJ1-6; perhaps TRBD1 as D (6 bases). Sequencing was performed on peripheral blood, taken 28 days after the second AZD1222 dose. The source is an adult who received the AZD1222 COVID-19 vaccine. CDR3 region: CASTQQGRNSPLHF. DNA of the CDR3: TGTGCCAGTACCCAACAGGGCCGGAATTCACCCCTCCACTTT.